Listed below are T cell receptor beta chains from one sample, sequenced in a study of cytomegalovirus exposure and HLA in healthy donors. Profiled with immunoSEQ multiplex PCR; TCRdb holds only in-frame clones, not every one. Among 110,000 or so clones listed, 67% were seen once. The sample comprised PBMCs. These receptors were taken from a man aged 18-30 years in good health and CMV-seropositive. Each CDR3 is given with its conserved first and last residue. The D gene is left open where the match is weak. A clone size is listed for some rows: how often the clone was seen (once, few, many), or a class if it is expanded.

clone_size	v_call	d_call	j_call	cdr3_aa	cdr3_nt
NA	TRBV11-2	TRBD1	TRBJ1-1	CASSLRQGATEAFF	TGTGCCAGCAGCCTCAGACAGGGGGCGACTGAAGCTTTCTTT
NA	TRBV7-8	TRBD2	TRBJ2-5	CASSPDRGSAGGRLWTQYF	TGTGCCAGCAGCCCAGACCGGGGATCCGCGGGGGGGCGTTTGTGGACCCAGTACTTC
once	TRBV19	NA	TRBJ2-3	CASSPRGGALTDTQYF	TGTGCCAGTAGTCCAAGGGGGGGGGCCCTCACAGATACGCAGTATTTT
NA	TRBV30	TRBD2	TRBJ2-7	CAWSITRGGEQYF	TGTGCCTGGAGTATCACGCGGGGGGGCGAGCAGTACTTC
few	TRBV4-1	NA	TRBJ2-2	CASSQESLGGGELFF	TGCGCCAGCAGCCAAGAATCCCTAGGCGGCGGGGAGCTGTTTTTT
NA	TRBV27	NA	TRBJ1-5	CASSFRAYSNQPQHF	TGTGCCAGCAGTTTTCGTGCCTATAGCAATCAGCCCCAGCATTTT
NA	TRBV2	NA	TRBJ2-7	CASSVRGYEQYF	TGTGCCAGCAGTGTAAGGGGGTACGAGCAGTACTTC
NA	TRBV19	NA	TRBJ2-5	CASSRGQETQYF	TGTGCCAGTAGTCGGGGACAAGAGACCCAGTACTTC
few	TRBV19	TRBD1	TRBJ1-2	CASSMAGTGLGYTF	TGTGCCAGTAGTATGGCAGGGACAGGTCTTGGCTACACCTTC
few	TRBV5-6	NA	TRBJ1-2	CASSINRGGYTF	TGTGCCAGCAGCATAAACCGGGGGGGCTACACCTTC
NA	TRBV9	NA	TRBJ2-2	CASSTGGGTGELFF	TGTGCCAGCAGCACAGGGGGGGGGACCGGGGAGCTGTTTTTT
NA	TRBV4-1	TRBD2	TRBJ2-2	CASSLIQRGGPEHRGAVF	TGCGCCAGCAGTTTAATCCAGCGGGGGGGCCCAGAACACCGGGGAGCTGTTTTT
NA	TRBV6-5	NA	TRBJ2-7	CASRTDRPGFYEQYF	TGTGCCAGCAGGACGGACCGCCCGGGATTCTACGAGCAGTACTTC
NA	TRBV5-4	TRBD1	TRBJ2-7	CASTEDRGLGREQYF	TGTGCCAGCACCGAAGACAGGGGACTTGGTCGGGAGCAGTACTTC
NA	TRBV30	NA	TRBJ1-5	CAWSPGAASNQPQHF	TGTGCCTGGAGTCCAGGGGCAGCAAGCAATCAGCCCCAGCATTTT
few	TRBV27	TRBD2	TRBJ2-5	CASSSRLAGGQETQYF	TGTGCCAGCAGTTCCCGACTAGCGGGGGGACAAGAGACCCAGTACTTC
once	TRBV5-1	TRBD2	TRBJ2-3	CASSLDSGGTDTQYF	TGCGCCAGCAGCTTGGATAGCGGGGGGACAGATACGCAGTATTTT
NA	TRBV19	TRBD2	TRBJ2-3	CASSIGGGLGDTQYF	TGTGCCAGTAGTATCGGGGGGGGCCTGGGAGATACGCAGTATTTT
NA	TRBV14	NA	TRBJ1-1	CASSQDWPRGAFF	TGTGCCAGCAGCCAAGACTGGCCCCGGGGAGCTTTCTTT
NA	TRBV30	TRBD2	TRBJ2-1	CAWSVRRGYNEQFF	TGTGCCTGGAGTGTAAGGCGGGGGTACAATGAGCAGTTCTTC
once	TRBV2	NA	TRBJ1-4	CASSAGASTNEKLFF	TGTGCCAGCAGCGCCGGTGCCTCAACTAATGAAAAACTGTTTTTT
NA	TRBV6-5	NA	TRBJ1-5	CASSYTGSQPQHF	TGTGCCAGCAGTTACACAGGGAGTCAGCCCCAGCATTTT
NA	TRBV11-2	TRBD2	TRBJ2-1	CASRRTSGGQYEQFF	TGTGCCAGCAGACGAACTAGCGGGGGGCAGTATGAGCAGTTCTTC
few	TRBV5-5	NA	TRBJ1-5	CASSLALERPQHF	TGTGCCAGCAGCTTGGCCTTGGAGAGGCCCCAGCATTTT
few	TRBV5-6	TRBD1	TRBJ1-1	CASSLASRRGRGTEAFF	TGTGCCAGCAGCTTGGCGAGTCGCAGGGGGCGCGGCACTGAAGCTTTCTTT
NA	TRBV5-5	TRBD1	TRBJ1-4	CASSDRVGEKLFF	TGTGCCAGCAGCGACAGGGTTGGAGAAAAACTGTTTTTT
NA	TRBV11-2	TRBD1	TRBJ1-1	CASGPGQGAEYTEAFF	TGTGCCAGCGGACCCGGGCAGGGGGCCGAGTACACTGAAGCTTTCTTT
NA	TRBV30	NA	TRBJ2-5	CAWTGGRRETQYF	TGTGCCTGGACGGGGGGCAGGCGGGAGACCCAGTACTTC
NA	TRBV28	NA	TRBJ1-2	CASSLGAALLPNYGYTF	TGTGCCAGCAGTTTGGGGGCAGCTCTCCTTCCTAACTATGGCTACACCTTC
few	TRBV19	TRBD1	TRBJ2-5	CASSTTGDGGTQYF	TGTGCCAGTAGTACGACAGGGGACGGGGGGACCCAGTACTTC
NA	TRBV5-4	NA	TRBJ2-7	CASSLGRFDEQYF	TGTGCCAGCAGCTTGGGCAGGTTCGACGAGCAGTACTTC